The table lists the clone carrying this T cell receptor beta chain with a few counts. Antigen unknown. The sample comes from a study of cytomegalovirus exposure and HLA in healthy donors. The study ran its PCR with 60 Vbeta and 13 Jbeta primers. In the original workflow: Unique TCR beta chains totaled 80 million to 100 million in a later count, with roughly 10 million of them shared. Using immunoSEQ multiplex PCR, the repertoire was profiled, and TCRdb retains in-frame clones only, with some absent. The DNA was the basis for D and trimming; V, J and clone size are from that table. The sample records around 140,000 clones, roughly 70% being singletons. Study conclusions and caveats: Reportedly, diagnosis of cytomegalovirus status by the classifier showed high specificity and sensitivity. In a later analysis, specific HLA alleles were associated with 16,000 or so TCR beta sequences at a 0.05 false discovery rate. Cytomegalovirus association was assigned to some 160 TCR beta chains.

The CDR3 has 13 amino acids. V was trimmed by 4 bases and J by 4 bases, leaving 8 bases between them. Germline-derived CDR1 and CDR2 are MNHEY and SVGAGI. Sample: PBMCs. The sequence came from a woman aged 60-75 years in good health and CMV-seropositive. This chain links TRBV6-5 with TRBJ1-3, with D perhaps matching TRBD1 (6 bases). CDR3 nucleotide sequence: TGTGCCAGCAGTTCTGGACAGGGAAACACCATATATTTT. Its translation is CASSSGQGNTIYF.